This TCR beta chain appears in the sequencing data of a study of monozygotic twins with inflammatory bowel disease. Findings and limits, study-wide: For IBD patients, clonotypes shared with others were fewer than for healthy twins, especially with disease activity.

With regard to this clonotype: Its antigen is not known.

The quantity of total RNA per TCR library was about 3.5 ug. TCRdb re-called the 5' RACE reads, yielding one record per CDR3 amino acid sequence without DNA. The sample table sets out around 370,000 distinct CDR3 sequences. The CDR3 runs 17 residues. The germline V gene encodes CDR1 SGHTA and CDR2 FQGTGA. Researchers isolated total RNA from whole blood without sorting T cells. The specimen sequenced was blood. The sequence was collected from a human donor with ulcerative colitis or Crohn's disease, or a healthy co-twin of an affected twin (not recorded which). The chain is built from TRBV7-3 and TRBJ2-1; the D gene TCRdb calls, TRBD1, cannot be checked with no DNA. CDR3 region: CASSLTALVRGSNEQFF.